A single sample is the source of the 24 T cell receptor beta chains below, sequenced in a study of cytomegalovirus exposure and HLA in healthy donors. PCR employed 60 Vbeta and 13 Jbeta primers. Using immunoSEQ multiplex PCR, the repertoire was profiled, and TCRdb retains in-frame clones only, with some absent. The sample lists 120,000 or so clones, 77% occurring once. The sequenced sample was PBMCs. Receptors were obtained from a man aged 18 to 29 in good health and CMV-seropositive.

V and J are TRBV12-5 and TRBJ1-1; no definite D call. Germline CDR1 and CDR2: LGHNT and FRNRAP. This CDR3 has 14 amino acids. Trimming removed 2 bases at V and 0 bases at J, with 7 bases between. The CDR3 here is CASGLYGMNTEAFF. Here the CDR3 DNA reads TGTGCTAGTGGTTTGTACGGGATGAACACTGAAGCTTTCTTT.

The chain uses TRBV19 and TRBJ1-6; D is perhaps TRBD1 (5 bases). The length of the CDR3 is 13 residues. The germline CDR1 and CDR2 sequences are LNHDA and SQIVND (reference sequence). Trimming cost V 9 bases and J 6 bases, with 12 bases left between them. The CDR3 protein is CASSRQTNSPLHF. Written as DNA, the CDR3 is TGTGCCAGCTCTAGACAGACTAATTCACCCCTCCACTTT. Drawing the rest from reference TRBV19 and TRBJ1-6, the complete variable domain is DGGITQSPKYLFRKEGQNVTLSCEQNLNHDAMYWYRQDPGQGLRLIYYSQIVNDFQKGDIAEGYSVSREKKESFPLTVTSAQKNPTAFYLCASSRQTNSPLHFGNGTRLTVT.

This clone was recorded a few times. The V call is TRBV5-1, the J call TRBJ1-6; TRBD1 might be the D (5 bases). The CDR3 has 14 amino acids. Germline V gives CDR1 SGHRS, CDR2 YFSETQ. V shed 4 bases and J shed 7 bases, with 12 bases lying between them. The CDR3 loop is CASSRTRPNSPLHF. The DNA for the CDR3 is TGCGCCAGCAGCAGGACACGGCCGAATTCACCCCTCCACTTT.

This chain links TRBV5-4 with TRBJ1-2, with 8 bases aligning to TRBD1. The CDR3 has 16 residues. Germline trimming cut 4 bases from V and 0 bases from J; bases unmatched to any gene: 8. The germline V gene has CDR1 SGHNT and CDR2 YYREEE (reference sequence). In DNA form, the CDR3 reads TGTGCCAGCAGCCCGGACAGGGACCTAGCTAACTATGGCTACACCTTC. Residues: CASSPDRDLANYGYTF.

The V gene is TRBV5-1, the J gene TRBJ2-1; no clear D gene. The germline V gene encodes CDR1 SGHRS and CDR2 YFSETQ. There are 15 residues in the CDR3. The germline V and J ends were trimmed by 2 bases and 0 bases, with 9 bases remaining between them. The CDR3 protein is CASSFSTSSYNEQFF. The CDR3 DNA reads as TGCGCCAGCAGCTTCTCAACATCCTCCTACAATGAGCAGTTCTTC.

The chain has TRBV9 and TRBJ2-5, with a weak D call TRBD2 (6 bases). Germline V gives CDR1 SGDLS, CDR2 YYNGEE. The CDR3 runs to 15 residues. The V end lost 0 bases, the J end lost 0 bases, and 9 bases lay between the germline ends. The CDR3 region is CASSVGGADQETQYF. The CDR3 DNA follows: TGTGCCAGCAGCGTAGGCGGGGCGGACCAAGAGACCCAGTACTTC. Filled out from reference TRBV9 and TRBJ2-5, the complete variable domain reads DSGVTQTPKHLITATGQRVTLRCSPRSGDLSVYWYQQSLDQGLQFLIQYYNGEERAKGNILERFSAQQFPDLHSELNLSSLELGDSALYFCASSVGGADQETQYFGPGTRLLVL.

V gene TRBV5-5 combines with J gene TRBJ2-2, with 7 bases aligning to TRBD2. This CDR3 spans 16 amino acids. J gave up 4 bases and V 3 bases, and 9 bases lay outside the gene matches. Germline lookup yields CDR1 SGHKS and CDR2 YYEKEE (reference sequence). CDR3 protein: CASSYPRGVGTGELFF. CDR3 bases: TGTGCCAGCAGCTACCCACGGGGGGTAGGCACCGGGGAGCTGTTTTTT. The full variable domain, completed using reference TRBV5-5 and TRBJ2-2, is DAGVTQSPTHLIKTRGQQVTLRCSPISGHKSVSWYQQVLGQGPQFIFQYYEKEERGRGNFPDRFSARQFPNYSSELNVNALLLGDSALYLCASSYPRGVGTGELFFGEGSRLTVL.

The chain employs TRBV29-1 and TRBJ2-2; 7 bases line up with TRBD2. After removal of 5 bases from V and 2 bases from J, the junction contained 8 bases not matched to a gene. CDR3 length: 15 residues. CDR1 SQVTM and CDR2 ANQGSEA come from the germline V gene. CDR3 in amino acids: CSVRPETSNTGELFF. The DNA for the CDR3 is TGCAGCGTTAGGCCCGAGACTAGCAACACCGGGGAGCTGTTTTTT.

The rearrangement joins TRBV5-6 to TRBJ1-1, with a possible D match to TRBD1 (6 bases). V was cut by 5 bases and J by 5 bases, with 16 bases left in between. Germline V gene sequence: CDR1 SGHDT, CDR2 YYEEEE. The CDR3 contains 14 residues. CDR3 loop: CASSPDRRITEAFF. CDR3 coding DNA: TGTGCCAGCAGTCCCGACAGGAGAATAACTGAAGCTTTCTTT.

The chain combines TRBV9 with TRBJ2-3; TRBD2 aligns across 7 bases. Germline trimming cut 2 bases from V and 2 bases from J; bases unmatched to any gene: 11. Germline CDR1 SGDLS, CDR2 YYNGEE. The CDR3 covers 17 residues. The CDR3 DNA sequence: TGTGCCAGCAGCGTTACTTGGCGCGGGGGTCCCACAGATACGCAGTATTTT. As protein: CASSVTWRGGPTDTQYF.

The gene calls are TRBV7-3 and TRBJ2-7; tentative D call: TRBD1 (5 bases). Trimming removed 3 bases at V and 0 bases at J, with 12 bases between. The CDR3 has 15 amino acids. Germline V lookup: CDR1 SGHTA, CDR2 FQGTGA. The CDR3 nucleotides are TGTGCCAGCAGCTTGAGCAGGGCTTCCTCCTACGAGCAGTACTTC. Translated, it gives CASSLSRASSYEQYF.

The chain links TRBV2 to TRBJ2-4, with a tentative D call TRBD2 (5 bases). Germline CDR1 reads SNHLY; CDR2 reads FYNNEI. The length of the CDR3 is 12 residues. Between the trimmed V and J ends, which lost 3 bases and 15 bases, there was a span of 15 bases. CDR3: CASSEEAGLGYF. CDR3 sequence (DNA): TGTGCCAGCAGTGAGGAGGCAGGTTTGGGGTACTTC.

The rearrangement uses TRBV7-8 and TRBJ1-3; the match to TRBD1 covers 9 bases. The CDR3 totals 19 residues. CDR1 is SGHVS and CDR2 is FQNEAQ in the germline V gene. Trimming removed 1 base from V and 2 bases from J; junction bases left unmatched: 12. In nucleotides, the CDR3 is TGTGCCAGCAGCTTAGTATATCTGGGTACAGGGGGCACTGGAAACACCATATATTTT. Its translation: CASSLVYLGTGGTGNTIYF.

The chain has TRBV18 and TRBJ2-5; 10 nucleotides agree with TRBD1. The J call is in doubt because the DNA end fits TRBJ2-7 better. This CDR3 comprises 16 residues. Germline V gives CDR1 KGHSH, CDR2 LQKENI. The CDR3 DNA sequence: TGTGCCAGCTCACCCCCCGGACAGGGGGTTACCTACGAGCAGTACTTC. Translating gives CASSPPGQGVTYEQYF.

The chain is built from TRBV19 and TRBJ1-1; tentatively, D is TRBD1 (6 bases). Trimming left V 6 bases short and J 0 bases short, with 14 bases between. The CDR3 covers 15 residues. The V gene's germline CDR1 is LNHDA and CDR2 SQIVND (reference sequence). The CDR3, as DNA: TGTGCCAGTAGCCTCTCCGGGACACTGAACACTGAAGCTTTCTTT. This codes for CASSLSGTLNTEAFF.

The gene calls are TRBV7-9 and TRBJ1-3; D is unresolved. The germline CDR1 and CDR2 sequences are SEHNR and FQNEAQ (reference sequence). V lost 5 bases and J 1 base, leaving 6 bases between the germline ends. The CDR3 is 13 residues long. The CDR3 sequence: CASSGTSGNTIYF. The CDR3 bases are TGTGCCAGCAGCGGTACATCTGGAAACACCATATATTTT.

The chain has TRBV6-5 and TRBJ1-1; a possible D gene is TRBD1 (6 bases). Trimming removed 6 bases from V and 4 bases from J, with 12 bases in between. The CDR3 has 13 residues. Per germline, CDR1 MNHEY and CDR2 SVGAGI. The CDR3 bases are TGTGCCAGCAGCCCAGGACAGAGCACTGAAGCTTTCTTT. Amino acid sequence: CASSPGQSTEAFF.

This clone was detected a few times. The chain links TRBV11-1 to TRBJ2-3; 10 positions match TRBD1. CDR3 length equals 18 residues. V lost 1 base, J lost 1 base, and 8 bases stayed unmatched. Germline V gives CDR1 SGHAT, CDR2 FQDESV (reference sequence). The CDR3 coding sequence is TGTGCCAGCAGCTTAGAATTGTGGGGGACAGGGGGCACAGATACGCAGTATTTT. The encoded protein is CASSLELWGTGGTDTQYF. The whole variable domain, remainder taken from reference TRBV11-1 and TRBJ2-3, is EAEVAQSPRYKITEKSQAVAFWCDPISGHATLYWYRQILGQGPELLVQFQDESVVDDSQLPKDRFSAERLKGVDSTLKIQPAELGDSAMYLCASSLELWGTGGTDTQYFGPGTRLTVL.

This chain connects TRBV5-4 to TRBJ2-2, with D hard to call. The CDR3 covers 16 residues. Germline V gives CDR1 SGHNT, CDR2 YYREEE (reference sequence). Trimming shortened V by 1 base and J by 1 base, and 11 bases separated the two germline ends. The CDR3 spells CASSLFQAKNTGELFF. The CDR3 DNA follows: TGTGCCAGCAGCTTGTTTCAGGCGAAGAACACCGGGGAGCTGTTTTTT. Variable domain in full (rest from reference TRBV5-4 and TRBJ2-2): ETGVTQSPTHLIKTRGQQVTLRCSSQSGHNTVSWYQQALGQGPQFIFQYYREEENGRGNFPPRFSGLQFPNYSSELNVNALELDDSALYLCASSLFQAKNTGELFFGEGSRLTVL.

The J gene is TRBJ2-2, the V gene TRBV19, with 15 bases fitting TRBD2. J was trimmed by 5 bases and V by 5 bases; bases with no gene match: 3. The CDR3 loop spans 16 amino acids. Germline V gene lookup returns CDR1 LNHDA and CDR2 SQIVND (reference sequence). The CDR3: CASSGLAGGETGELFF. CDR3 nucleotides: TGTGCCAGTAGTGGACTAGCGGGAGGGGAAACCGGGGAGCTGTTTTTT.

The chain carries TRBV28 and TRBJ1-1; D call uncertain. CDR1 and CDR2 (germline): MDHEN, SYDVKM. The V gene lost 7 bases and the J gene lost 5 bases, with 20 bases spanning the gap. The length of the CDR3 is 15 residues. Here the CDR3 reads CASTSSGREWTEAFF. As DNA, the CDR3 is TGTGCCAGCACCTCATCTGGAAGGGAGTGGACTGAAGCTTTCTTT.

This clone has more than one count but fewer than ten. The DNA for the CDR3 is TGCGCCAGCAGCTCCTTCGCTCTAAGGACAGGCCGCTACGAGCAGTACTTC. Protein product: CASSSFALRTGRYEQYF. The chain has TRBV5-1 and TRBJ2-7; 7 bases fit TRBD1. This CDR3 has 17 residues. CDR1 and CDR2 from the germline V gene are SGHRS and YFSETQ. The J segment lost 3 bases and the V segment lost 3 bases, leaving 15 bases of the junction unmatched.

The rearrangement joins TRBV9 to TRBJ1-5; D call uncertain. The germline gives CDR1 SGDLS, CDR2 YYNGEE. V was clipped by 0 bases and J by 7 bases, with 11 bases between them. This CDR3 contains 14 residues. The CDR3 region has the DNA TGTGCCAGCAGCGTAGGGTCAGGAGGACAGCCCCAGCATTTT. Translation gives CASSVGSGGQPQHF.

The rearrangement links TRBV5-1 to TRBJ1-3; 8 bases agree with TRBD1. CDR1 SGHRS and CDR2 YFSETQ come from the germline V gene. V was clipped by 7 bases and J by 3 bases; unmatched bases: 6. The CDR3 spans 14 residues. CDR3 protein: CASFDRGRGNTIYF. CDR3 nucleotide sequence: TGCGCCAGCTTTGACAGGGGACGTGGAAACACCATATATTTT.